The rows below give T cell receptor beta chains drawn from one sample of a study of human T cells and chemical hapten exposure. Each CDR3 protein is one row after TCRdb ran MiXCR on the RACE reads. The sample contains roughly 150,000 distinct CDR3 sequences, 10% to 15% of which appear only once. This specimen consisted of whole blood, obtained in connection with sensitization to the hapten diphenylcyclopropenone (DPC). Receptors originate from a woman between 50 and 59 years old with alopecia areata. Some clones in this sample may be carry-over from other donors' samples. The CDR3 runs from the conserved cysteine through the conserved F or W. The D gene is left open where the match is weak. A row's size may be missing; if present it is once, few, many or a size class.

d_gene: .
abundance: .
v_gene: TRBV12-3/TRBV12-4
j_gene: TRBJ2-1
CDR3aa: CASSSPINEQFF
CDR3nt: TGTGCCAGCAGTTCTCCTATCAATGAGCAGTTCTTC

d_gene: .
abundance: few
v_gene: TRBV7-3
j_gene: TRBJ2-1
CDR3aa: CASSRREGSYNEQFF
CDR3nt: TGTGCCAGCAGCCGAAGAGAGGGTTCCTACAATGAGCAGTTCTTC

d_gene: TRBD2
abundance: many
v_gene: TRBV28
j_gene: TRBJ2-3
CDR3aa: CASIQAGSLTDTQYF
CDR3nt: TGTGCCAGCATCCAAGCGGGGTCCCTGACAGATACGCAGTATTTT

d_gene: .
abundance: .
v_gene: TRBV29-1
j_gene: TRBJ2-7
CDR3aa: CSVSFLDEQYF
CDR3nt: TGCAGCGTCTCGTTTTTAGACGAGCAGTACTTC

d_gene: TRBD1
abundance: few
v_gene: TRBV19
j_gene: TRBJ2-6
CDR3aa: CASSTRDSSGANVLTF
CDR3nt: TGTGCCAGTAGTACCCGGGACAGCTCTGGGGCCAACGTCCTGACTTTC

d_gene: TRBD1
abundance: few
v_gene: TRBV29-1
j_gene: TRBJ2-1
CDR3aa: CSVEKGQGWINEQFF
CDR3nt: TGCAGCGTTGAAAAGGGACAGGGATGGATCAATGAGCAGTTCTTC

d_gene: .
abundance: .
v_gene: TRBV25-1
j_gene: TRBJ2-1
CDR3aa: CASRAVNNEQFF
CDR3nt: TGTGCCAGCAGGGCAGTAAACAATGAGCAGTTCTTC

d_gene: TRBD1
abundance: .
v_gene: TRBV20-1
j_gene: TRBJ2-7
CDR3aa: CSARDNGLQGVIGEQYF
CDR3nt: TGCAGTGCTAGAGATAACGGTCTGCAGGGGGTAATTGGCGAGCAGTACTTC

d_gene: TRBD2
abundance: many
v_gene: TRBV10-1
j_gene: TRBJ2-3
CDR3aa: CASSESGTSLYF
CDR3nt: TGCGCCAGCAGTGAGTCCGGGACTAGCTTGTATTTT

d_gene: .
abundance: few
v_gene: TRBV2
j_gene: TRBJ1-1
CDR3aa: CASRDSTRVVTEAFF
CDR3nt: TGTGCCAGCCGGGACTCCACTCGTGTGGTCACTGAAGCTTTCTTT

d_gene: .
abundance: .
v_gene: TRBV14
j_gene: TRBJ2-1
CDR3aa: CASSQDRVAGAWNEQFF
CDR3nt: TGTGCCAGCAGCCAAGATAGGGTAGCTGGTGCTTGGAATGAGCAGTTCTTC

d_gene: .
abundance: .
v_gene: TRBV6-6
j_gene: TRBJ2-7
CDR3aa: CASSFGRVGHEQYF
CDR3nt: TGTGCCAGCAGTTTTGGGCGGGTCGGGCACGAGCAGTACTTC

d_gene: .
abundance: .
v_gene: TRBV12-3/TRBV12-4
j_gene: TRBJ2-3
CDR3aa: CASSYVGGADTQYF
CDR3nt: TGTGCCAGCAGTTACGTCGGGGGAGCAGATACGCAGTATTTT

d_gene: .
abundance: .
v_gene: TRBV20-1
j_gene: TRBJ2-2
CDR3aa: CSASPQSGTAGTGELFF
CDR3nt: TGCAGTGCTAGCCCCCAATCCGGGACTGCGGGTACCGGGGAGCTGTTTTTT

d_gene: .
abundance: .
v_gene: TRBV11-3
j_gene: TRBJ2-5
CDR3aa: CASSLDHRPADF
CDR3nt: TGTGCCAGCAGCTTGGATCACAGGCCCGCTGACTTC

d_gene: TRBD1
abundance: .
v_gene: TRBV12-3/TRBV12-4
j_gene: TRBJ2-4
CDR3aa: CASSAQGIGAKNIQYF
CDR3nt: TGTGCCAGCAGTGCACAGGGGATTGGGGCCAAAAACATTCAGTACTTC

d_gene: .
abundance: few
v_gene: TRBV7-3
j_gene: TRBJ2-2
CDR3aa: CASSFGHTGELFF
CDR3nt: TGTGCCAGCAGCTTTGGGCACACCGGGGAGCTGTTTTTT

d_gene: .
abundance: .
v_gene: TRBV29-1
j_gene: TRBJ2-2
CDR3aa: CSVEVHNTGELFF
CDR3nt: TGCAGCGTTGAAGTCCACAACACCGGGGAGCTGTTTTTT

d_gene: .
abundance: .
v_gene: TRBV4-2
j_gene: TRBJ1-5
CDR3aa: CASSQDEGANQPQHF
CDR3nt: TGTGCCAGCAGCCAAGATGAAGGGGCCAATCAGCCCCAGCATTTT

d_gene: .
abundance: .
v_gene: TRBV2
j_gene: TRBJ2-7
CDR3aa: CASSANPYEQYF
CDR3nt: TGTGCCAGCAGCGCAAACCCCTACGAGCAGTACTTC

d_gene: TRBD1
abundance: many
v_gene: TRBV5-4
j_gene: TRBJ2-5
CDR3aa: CASSVYRGQETQYF
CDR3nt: TGTGCCAGCAGCGTATACAGGGGGCAAGAGACCCAGTACTTC

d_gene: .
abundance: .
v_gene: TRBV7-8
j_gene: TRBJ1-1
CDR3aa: CASSLAGGKNTEAFF
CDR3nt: TGTGCCAGCAGCTTAGCCGGGGGGAAGAACACTGAAGCTTTCTTT

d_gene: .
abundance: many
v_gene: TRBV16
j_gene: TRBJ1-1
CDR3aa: CASSQPSRNTEAFF
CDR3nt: TGTGCCAGCAGCCAACCATCTAGGAACACTGAAGCTTTCTTT

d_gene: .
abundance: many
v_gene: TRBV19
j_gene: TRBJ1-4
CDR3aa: CASSKGPGRKLFF
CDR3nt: TGTGCCAGTAGTAAGGGGCCTGGACGAAAACTGTTTTTT

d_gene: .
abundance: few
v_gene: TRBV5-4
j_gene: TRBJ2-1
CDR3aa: CASSSEGFYNEQFF
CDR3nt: TGTGCCAGCAGCTCCGAGGGGTTCTACAATGAGCAGTTCTTC

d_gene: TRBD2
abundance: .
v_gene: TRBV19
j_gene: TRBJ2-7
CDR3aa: CASSIREGIYEQYF
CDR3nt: TGTGCCAGTAGTATAAGGGAGGGTATCTACGAGCAGTACTTC

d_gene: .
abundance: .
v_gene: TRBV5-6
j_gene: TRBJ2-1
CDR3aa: CASRRKRNEQFF
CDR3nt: TGTGCCAGCAGACGCAAACGCAATGAGCAGTTCTTC

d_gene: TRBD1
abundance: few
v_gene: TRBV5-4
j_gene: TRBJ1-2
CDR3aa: CASSPNRGMSPGYTF
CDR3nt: TGTGCCAGCAGCCCGAACAGGGGAATGAGTCCTGGCTACACCTTC

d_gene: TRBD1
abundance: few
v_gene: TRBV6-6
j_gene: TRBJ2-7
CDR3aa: CASSYRGQSEQYF
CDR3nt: TGTGCCAGCAGTTACAGGGGGCAGAGCGAGCAGTACTTC

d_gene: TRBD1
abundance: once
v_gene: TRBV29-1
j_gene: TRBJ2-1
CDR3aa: CSGGRGPDNEQFF
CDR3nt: TGCAGCGGGGGAAGGGGGCCTGACAATGAGCAGTTCTTC

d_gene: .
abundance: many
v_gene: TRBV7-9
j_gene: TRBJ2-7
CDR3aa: CASSSRAYEQYF
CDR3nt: TGTGCCAGCAGCTCCAGGGCCTACGAGCAGTACTTC

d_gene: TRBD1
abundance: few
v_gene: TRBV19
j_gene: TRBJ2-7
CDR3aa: CASSVTGTGVSYEQYF
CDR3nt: TGTGCCAGTAGTGTTACCGGGACAGGGGTCTCCTACGAGCAGTACTTC

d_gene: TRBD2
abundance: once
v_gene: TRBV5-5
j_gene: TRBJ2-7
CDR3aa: CASSLAAGAIDEQYF
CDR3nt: TGTGCCAGCAGCTTGGCCGCGGGAGCGATCGACGAGCAGTACTTC

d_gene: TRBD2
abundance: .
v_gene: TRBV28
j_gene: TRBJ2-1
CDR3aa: CASTSGNEQFF
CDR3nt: TGTGCCAGCACTAGCGGCAATGAGCAGTTCTTC

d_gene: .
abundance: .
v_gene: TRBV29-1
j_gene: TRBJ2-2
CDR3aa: CSVKGQTNTGELFF
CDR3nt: TGCAGTGTTAAAGGACAGACGAACACCGGGGAGCTGTTTTTT

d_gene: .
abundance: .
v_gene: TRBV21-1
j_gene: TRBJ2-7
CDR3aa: CASSKGEQYF
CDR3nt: TGTGCCAGCAGCAAGGGGGAGCAGTACTTC

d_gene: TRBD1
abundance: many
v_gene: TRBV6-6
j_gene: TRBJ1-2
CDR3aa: CASSFSTAGTAKFYGYTF
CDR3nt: TGTGCCAGCAGTTTTTCCACCGCTGGGACAGCAAAGTTCTATGGCTACACCTTC

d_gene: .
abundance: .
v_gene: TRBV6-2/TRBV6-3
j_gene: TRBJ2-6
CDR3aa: CASSYPRGPGANVLTF
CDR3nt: TGTGCCAGCAGTTACCCACGTGGGCCTGGGGCCAACGTCCTGACTTTC

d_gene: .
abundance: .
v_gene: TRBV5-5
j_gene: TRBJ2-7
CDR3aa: CASSSTGFSYEQYF
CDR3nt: TGTGCCAGCAGCTCCACAGGATTCTCCTACGAGCAGTACTTC

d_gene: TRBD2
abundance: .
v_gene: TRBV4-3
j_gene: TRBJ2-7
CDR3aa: CASSQVLGLAYEQYF
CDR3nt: TGCGCCAGCAGCCAAGTATTAGGACTAGCTTACGAGCAGTACTTC

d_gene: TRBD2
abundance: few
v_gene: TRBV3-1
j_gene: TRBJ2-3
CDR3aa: CASSQDRTSRDTQYF
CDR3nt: TGTGCCAGCAGCCAAGATCGGACTAGCCGTGATACGCAGTATTTT

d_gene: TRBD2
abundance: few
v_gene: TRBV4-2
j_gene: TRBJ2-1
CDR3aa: CASSQLAGGRSSYNEQFF
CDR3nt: TGTGCCAGCAGCCAACTAGCGGGAGGGCGGAGCTCCTACAATGAGCAGTTCTTC

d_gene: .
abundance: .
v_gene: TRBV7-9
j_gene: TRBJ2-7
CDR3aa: CASSSEPLAYEQYF
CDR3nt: TGTGCCAGCAGCTCAGAACCGCTAGCGTACGAGCAGTACTTC

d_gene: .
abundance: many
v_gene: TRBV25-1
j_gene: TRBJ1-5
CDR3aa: CASSEPLYNQPQHF
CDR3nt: TGTGCCAGCAGTGAACCCCTGTACAATCAGCCCCAGCATTTT

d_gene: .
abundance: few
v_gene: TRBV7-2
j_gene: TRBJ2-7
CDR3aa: CASSLRHLIYEQYF
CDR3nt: TGTGCCAGCAGCTTACGTCACCTAATCTACGAGCAGTACTTC

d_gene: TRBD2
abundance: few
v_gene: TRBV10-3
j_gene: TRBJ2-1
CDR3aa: CAITEQTSGRNEQFF
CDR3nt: TGTGCCATCACCGAGCAGACTAGCGGGAGAAATGAGCAGTTCTTC

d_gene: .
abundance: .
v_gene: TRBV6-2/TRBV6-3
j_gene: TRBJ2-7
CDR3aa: CASEASVAEQYF
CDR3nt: TGTGCCAGCGAGGCTAGCGTGGCCGAGCAGTACTTC

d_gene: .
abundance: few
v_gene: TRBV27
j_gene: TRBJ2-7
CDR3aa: CASSFDGFLYEQYF
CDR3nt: TGTGCCAGCAGTTTTGACGGCTTCCTCTACGAGCAGTACTTC

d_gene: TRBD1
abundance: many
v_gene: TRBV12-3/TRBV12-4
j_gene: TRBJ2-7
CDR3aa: CASRPDRDHEQYF
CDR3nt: TGTGCCAGCAGGCCTGACAGGGATCACGAGCAGTACTTC

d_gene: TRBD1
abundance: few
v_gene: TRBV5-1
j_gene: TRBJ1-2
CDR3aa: CASSSQPRDRDYGYTF
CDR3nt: TGCGCCAGCAGCTCTCAACCCAGGGACAGGGACTATGGCTACACCTTC

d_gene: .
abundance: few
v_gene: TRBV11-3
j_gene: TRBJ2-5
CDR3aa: CASSPSAAQETQYF
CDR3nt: TGTGCCAGCAGCCCCTCGGCGGCTCAAGAGACCCAGTACTTC

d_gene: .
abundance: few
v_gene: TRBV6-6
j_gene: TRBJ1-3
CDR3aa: CASSYSALNSGNTIYF
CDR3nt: TGTGCCAGCAGTTACAGCGCGCTGAACTCTGGAAACACCATATATTTT

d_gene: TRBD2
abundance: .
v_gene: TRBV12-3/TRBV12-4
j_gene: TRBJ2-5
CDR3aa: CASSRASGRLETQYF
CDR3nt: TGTGCCAGCAGCCGTGCTAGCGGGAGGTTGGAGACCCAGTACTTC

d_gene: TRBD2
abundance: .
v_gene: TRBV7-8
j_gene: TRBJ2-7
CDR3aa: CASSLGSGGLAGVEQYF
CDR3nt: TGTGCCAGCAGCTTAGGGAGTGGGGGACTAGCGGGAGTCGAGCAGTACTTC

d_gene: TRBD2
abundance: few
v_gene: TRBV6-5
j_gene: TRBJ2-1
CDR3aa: CASSSSGRAGEQFF
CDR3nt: TGTGCCAGCAGTTCTAGCGGGAGGGCCGGTGAGCAGTTCTTC

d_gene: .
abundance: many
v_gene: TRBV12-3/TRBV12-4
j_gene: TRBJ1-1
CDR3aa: CASAYTEAFF
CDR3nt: TGTGCCAGCGCCTACACTGAAGCTTTCTTT

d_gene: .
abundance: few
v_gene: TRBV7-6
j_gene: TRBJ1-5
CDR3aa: CASSPFPNQPQHF
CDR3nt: TGTGCCAGCAGCCCGTTCCCAAATCAGCCCCAGCATTTT

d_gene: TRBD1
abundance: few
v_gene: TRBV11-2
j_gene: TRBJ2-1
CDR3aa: CASSSGGQGPYNEQFF
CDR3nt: TGTGCCAGCAGCTCCGGGGGACAGGGACCCTACAATGAGCAGTTCTTC

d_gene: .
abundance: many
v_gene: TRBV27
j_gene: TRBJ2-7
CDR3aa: CASSLTVSSYEQYF
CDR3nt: TGTGCCAGCAGTTTGACAGTGAGCTCCTACGAGCAGTACTTC